The TCR beta chain under discussion was sequenced for a study of T cells in Graves' hyperthyroidism and ophthalmopathy. The diagnostic basis comprised clinical symptoms, serum thyroxine and TRAb, thyroid ultrasound and orbital computed tomography. Fresh 10 ml peripheral blood yielded PBMCs. There were TCR beta CDR3 regions amplified from RNA transcripts. First-round RT-PCR targeting the TCR CDR3 was performed with the HTBI primer set. MiXCR, applied by TCRdb to the multiplex PCR reads, yields one record per CDR3 protein. This table has 150,000 or so distinct CDR3 sequences, about 9.4% appearing once. This receptor was identified in a woman in her late teens or twenties with Graves' hyperthyroidism that later progressed to Graves' ophthalmopathy. What was sequenced was blood.

This CDR3 reads CASSDGGGEQFF. In DNA form, the CDR3 reads TGTGCCAGCAGCGACGGAGGGGGGGAGCAGTTCTTC. The chain combines TRBV9 with TRBJ2-1, with D perhaps TRBD1 or TRBD2 (6 bases each). Trimming stripped 3 bases from V and 10 bases from J, with 11 bases between. CDR3 length equals 12 residues. CDR1 and CDR2 from the germline V gene are SGDLS and YYNGEE.